The rows below give T cell receptor beta chains drawn from one sample of a study of shared clonotypes between healthy human individuals. Some clones are missing from TCRdb's copy, which holds only in-frame ones; the method was immunoSEQ multiplex PCR. This table holds some 1.4 million clones, roughly 96% found once. Source material: naive CD4+ T cells sorted from blood. These receptors were taken from a man aged 30-40 years in good health. The CDR3 runs from the conserved cysteine through the conserved F or W. Fields, in order: D gene, J gene, V gene, clone size, CDR3 DNA, CDR3 protein. The D gene is left open where the match is weak. Clone size, where shown, is once, few, many, or a class for clones that have expanded.

>-|TRBJ1-4|TRBV5-1|-
TGCGCCAGCAGCTTGGAAGTCTCCGGGACTAATGAAAAACTGTTTTTT
CASSLEVSGTNEKLFF
>TRBD1|TRBJ2-2|TRBV28|-
TGTGCCAGCAGCAGTCCCGGGACAGGGTCCGGGGAGCTGTTTTTT
CASSSPGTGSGELFF
>TRBD2|TRBJ2-7|TRBV13|-
TGTGCCAGCAGCCAATTCTCGGCTAGCGGAAATTACGAGCAGTACTTC
CASSQFSASGNYEQYF
>TRBD1|TRBJ1-2|TRBV7-9|-
TGTGCCAGCAGCCGATACAGGGGGCTCTTAACTTCTAACTATGGCTACACCTTC
CASSRYRGLLTSNYGYTF
>-|TRBJ2-1|TRBV14|-
TGTGCCAGCAGCTACCTGACAGACAATGAGCAGTTCTTC
CASSYLTDNEQFF
>TRBD2|TRBJ2-1|TRBV5-1|-
TGCGCCAGCAGCATCGGGACTAGCGGGGAAAGCACGCCGGAACGGAAGTTCTTC
CASSIGTSGESTPERKFF
>TRBD1|TRBJ1-2|TRBV6-1|-
TGTGCCAGCAGTCGAAGGACAGGGAACTATGGCTACACCTTC
CASSRRTGNYGYTF
>-|TRBJ1-2|TRBV9|-
TGTGCCAGCAGCGTAGGCTTGACAGACAACTATGGCTACACCTTC
CASSVGLTDNYGYTF
>TRBD2|TRBJ2-7|TRBV11-2|-
TGTGCCAGCAGGCGACTAGCGGGGGCCTACGAGCAGTACTTC
CASRRLAGAYEQYF
>TRBD2|TRBJ2-7|TRBV29-1|few
TGCAGCGGCCTACTAGCGTCAGAGCAGTACTTC
CSGLLASEQYF
>TRBD2|TRBJ2-1|TRBV5-1|-
TGCGCCAGCAGCTTGGGTTCTAGCGGGAGTAATGAGCAGTTCTTC
CASSLGSSGSNEQFF
>-|TRBJ1-2|TRBV5-1|-
TGCGCCAGCAGCCGGGGGACTAACTATGGCTACACCTTC
CASSRGTNYGYTF
>-|TRBJ2-2|TRBV9|-
TGTGCCAGCAGCCCCACTGGGGGGACCGGGGAGCTGTTTTTT
CASSPTGGTGELFF
>-|TRBJ2-2|TRBV11-2|-
TGTGCCAGCAGCCCCTGGGGTAGCTTGGCCGGGGAGCTGTTTTTT
CASSPWGSLAGELFF
>-|TRBJ2-3|TRBV5-1|-
TGCGCCAGCAGCGATAGGGGTAGGGATACGCAGTATTTT
CASSDRGRDTQYF
>-|TRBJ2-2|TRBV5-6|-
TGTGCCAGCAGGTATGCCTCCGGGGAGCTGTTTTTT
CASRYASGELFF
>-|TRBJ2-1|TRBV29-1|-
TGCAGCGTTTCGACAGACTACAATGAGCAGTTCTTC
CSVSTDYNEQFF
>-|TRBJ1-1|TRBV9|-
TGTGCCAGCAGCTCAGTGGGTAAACAGGAAGCTTTCTTT
CASSSVGKQEAFF
>-|TRBJ2-7|TRBV2|-
TGTGCCAGCTGCAGGGGCTTCTACGAGCAGTACTTC
CASCRGFYEQYF
>-|TRBJ1-2|TRBV7-9|-
TGTGCCAGCTCACCCCCGGATCACTATGGCTACACCTTC
CASSPPDHYGYTF
>TRBD1|TRBJ2-4|TRBV7-9|-
TGTGCCAGCAGCCCGGACAGGGTAAACATTCAGTACTTC
CASSPDRVNIQYF
>-|TRBJ2-1|TRBV7-3|-
TGTGCCAGCAGCTTACGTCAAAGCTCCTACAATGAGCAGTTCTTC
CASSLRQSSYNEQFF
>-|TRBJ2-7|TRBV7-9|once
TGTGCCAGCAGCGACCTCGGGGGAAACTCCTACGAGCAGTACTTC
CASSDLGGNSYEQYF
>-|TRBJ1-4|TRBV7-9|-
TGTGCCAGCACCCGATCGAATGAAAAACTGTTTTTT
CASTRSNEKLFF
>TRBD2|TRBJ2-4|TRBV28|-
TGTGCCACCCACCCAGCGGGAGGGGAAAGGGCCAAAAACATTCAGTACTTC
CATHPAGGERAKNIQYF
>-|TRBJ2-1|TRBV11-2|-
TGTGCCAGCAGCCCCGGGAATAGCCTCTCCTACAATGAGCAGTTCTTC
CASSPGNSLSYNEQFF
>TRBD1|TRBJ2-7|TRBV19|-
TGTGCCAGTAGCACCGGGACAGGGGGCGAGCAGTACTTC
CASSTGTGGEQYF
>-|TRBJ2-7|TRBV18|-
TGTGCCAGCTCACATCGAGGCCCCCCTCTCGAGCAGTACTTC
CASSHRGPPLEQYF
>-|TRBJ2-2|TRBV10-3|-
TGTGCCATCAGGCCCCGGTCGAACACCGGGGAGCTGTTTTTT
CAIRPRSNTGELFF
>-|TRBJ1-1|TRBV5-5|-
TGTGCCAGCAGCTTGGTTTTAGGGTTAGAAGCTTTCTTT
CASSLVLGLEAFF
>-|TRBJ2-2|TRBV11-3|-
TGTGCCAGCAGCCTTACTACACAACGCACGAACACCGGGGAGCTGTTTTTT
CASSLTTQRTNTGELFF
>-|TRBJ1-5|TRBV4-1|-
TGCGCCAGCAGCCAAGATCCAGGGATTGGCAATCAGCCCCAGCATTTT
CASSQDPGIGNQPQHF
>TRBD1|TRBJ2-6|TRBV10-3|-
TGTGCCATCAGTGACCCCTCGGGAAGGGGGCCGTCTGGGGCCAACGTCCTGACTTTC
CAISDPSGRGPSGANVLTF